The 22 T cell receptor beta chains in this list originate from one sample, sequenced in a study of control samples from healthy donors and cancer patients. Generated by immunoSEQ multiplex PCR, the TCRdb table keeps only in-frame clones and is missing some. The data contain about 60,000 clones, 85% of them singletons. The sequencing sample was made of blood. All receptors come from a man in his forties or fifties in good health.

The chain is built from TRBV7-8 and TRBJ2-5; perhaps D is TRBD1 or TRBD2 (5 bases each). CDR3 length: 17 residues. Per germline, CDR1 SGHVS and CDR2 FQNEAQ. The ends were cut back, 1 base at V and 5 bases at J, with 20 bases in the middle. CDR3 region: CASSLGGIGVLSETQYF. CDR3 DNA: TGTGCCAGCAGCTTAGGGGGGATTGGGGTCCTAAGTGAGACCCAGTACTTC.

V and J are TRBV2 and TRBJ1-1; D is undetermined. Germline V gives CDR1 SNHLY, CDR2 FYNNEI. The CDR3 has 14 amino acids. Trimming removed 3 bases at V and 5 bases at J, with 13 bases between. CDR3 DNA sequence: TGTGCCAGCAGTGATTCGGGGAGGCGGACTGAAGCTTTCTTT. Amino acid sequence: CASSDSGRRTEAFF. The variable domain in full, with the rest retrieved from reference TRBV2 and TRBJ1-1, is EPEVTQTPSHQVTQMGQEVILRCVPISNHLYFYWYRQILGQKVEFLVSFYNNEISEKSEIFDDQFSVERPDGSNFTLKIRSTKLEDSAMYFCASSDSGRRTEAFFGQGTRLTVV.

The genes are TRBV7-2 and TRBJ1-1; D may be TRBD1 (5 bases). This CDR3 is built from 12 residues. Per the germline V gene, CDR1 is SGHTA and CDR2 is FQGNSA. V was pared by 4 bases and J by 8 bases, with 11 bases between. CDR3 DNA sequence: TGTGCCAGCAGCTCAAGATGGACAGAAGCTTTCTTT. This encodes CASSSRWTEAFF.

The chain employs TRBV24-1 and TRBJ2-7; the match to TRBD2 covers 7 bases. The V gene end was trimmed by 5 bases and the J gene end by 2 bases; junction bases not matched to a gene: 5. The CDR3 runs 14 residues. Germline values: CDR1 KGHDR, CDR2 SFDVKD. In DNA, the CDR3 is TGTGCCACCAGTGGGGCGGGGGAACCCTACGAGCAGTACTTC. Protein: CATSGAGEPYEQYF.

The rearrangement joins TRBV3-1 (or the pseudogene TRBV3-2) to TRBJ1-4; no firm D call. The germline CDR1 and CDR2 sequences are LGHDT and YNNKEL (reference sequence). The CDR3 is 12 amino acids. V was clipped by 5 bases and J by 4 bases, with 5 bases between them. The CDR3 loop is CASSSRNEKLFF. CDR3 DNA sequence: TGTGCCAGCAGCTCCCGTAATGAAAAACTGTTTTTT.

The J gene is TRBJ2-5, the V gene TRBV15; 11 bases match TRBD2. With V trimmed by 5 bases and J by 5 bases, 7 bases remained unmatched. This CDR3 contains 15 residues. Per germline, CDR1 LNHNV and CDR2 YYDKDF (reference sequence). This CDR3 is CATSLLAGDEETQYF. The CDR3 DNA reads TGTGCCACCAGCCTACTAGCGGGGGATGAGGAGACCCAGTACTTC.

V is TRBV5-6 and J is TRBJ1-1; 9 nucleotides line up with TRBD1. The CDR3 runs to 14 residues. Germline CDR1 is SGHDT and CDR2 is YYEEEE. V was pared by 2 bases and J by 4 bases, with 3 bases of the junction left unmatched. CDR3 DNA sequence: TGTGCCAGCAGCTTTAACAGGGGGCTCACTGAAGCTTTCTTT. Its protein product is CASSFNRGLTEAFF.

This rearrangement joins TRBV28 to TRBJ1-1, with D hard to call. V was clipped by 4 bases and J by 4 bases, with 4 bases between them. CDR1 and CDR2 (germline): MDHEN, SYDVKM. There are 11 residues in the CDR3. The CDR3 bases are TGTGCCAGCAGTTCCCCCACTGAAGCTTTCTTT. It specifies CASSSPTEAFF.

This chain joins TRBV18 and TRBJ1-1; D might be TRBD1 (5 bases). The germline V gene encodes CDR1 KGHSH and CDR2 LQKENI. The CDR3 loop spans 15 amino acids. Between the trimmed V and J ends, which lost 0 bases and 0 bases, there was a span of 8 bases. For the CDR3, the DNA is TGTGCCAGCTCACCACCCGGGACCGTGAACACTGAAGCTTTCTTT. Translated: CASSPPGTVNTEAFF.

This rearrangement joins TRBV6-6 to TRBJ1-1, with 12 bases lining up with TRBD1. V was pared by 6 bases and J by 1 base, with 6 bases of the junction left unmatched. Germline loops: CDR1 MNHNY, CDR2 SVGAGI (reference sequence). The CDR3 is 16 residues long. CDR3 coding DNA: TGTGCCAGCAGGTCGGGACAGGGGGCATGGAACACTGAAGCTTTCTTT. It specifies CASRSGQGAWNTEAFF.

This sequence joins TRBV7-2 and TRBJ2-5, with D tentatively TRBD1 or TRBD2 (5 bases each). This CDR3 contains 14 residues. V lost 1 base and J lost 1, with 7 bases in between. Germline values: CDR1 SGHTA, CDR2 FQGNSA. CDR3: CASSLGDGQETQYF. The CDR3 DNA sequence: TGTGCCAGCAGCTTAGGGGACGGCCAAGAGACCCAGTACTTC.

V and J are TRBV4-1 and TRBJ1-1; D possibly corresponds to TRBD1 (5 bases). Trimming took 1 base from V and 3 from J, leaving 24 bases between them. This CDR3 has 19 residues. Germline CDR1 is MGHRA and CDR2 is YSYEKL. This CDR3 reads CASSQAEGGVRGSDTEAFF. Here the CDR3 DNA reads TGCGCCAGCAGCCAAGCCGAAGGAGGGGTTCGGGGGTCGGACACTGAAGCTTTCTTT.

The genes are TRBV30 and TRBJ1-6; D is uncertain. Trimming pared 0 bases from V and 5 bases from J, leaving 8 bases between. From germline, CDR1 is GTSNPN and CDR2 SVGIG (reference sequence). The CDR3 extends over 14 amino acids. The CDR3 sequence is CAWSVNSDNSPLHF. Here the CDR3 DNA reads TGTGCCTGGAGTGTAAACAGTGATAATTCACCCCTCCACTTT.

This clone has more than one count but fewer than ten. The chain employs TRBV24-1 and TRBJ1-2; D call uncertain. The CDR3 runs to 12 residues. Germline V CDR1 and CDR2: KGHDR, SFDVKD. Trimming removed 4 bases from V and 8 bases from J, with 10 bases in between. The CDR3 nucleotides read TGTGCCACCAGTGACCTAGGACTGGGCTACACCTTC. Encoded protein: CATSDLGLGYTF.

This clone was observed once. V and J are TRBV4-1 and TRBJ1-1, with 9 bases lining up with TRBD1. This CDR3 has 14 amino acids. Germline V CDR1 and CDR2: MGHRA, YSYEKL. V trimming: 3 bases; J trimming: 5 bases; junction bases outside the gene matches: 4. CDR3 protein: CASSQYRGLTEAFF. CDR3 nucleotide sequence: TGCGCCAGCAGCCAGTACAGGGGGCTAACTGAAGCTTTCTTT.

The chain links TRBV12-3 or TRBV12-4 to TRBJ1-6; no clear D. CDR3 size: 13 residues. Trimming took 3 bases from V and 7 from J, leaving 7 bases between them. CDR3 bases: TGTGCCAGCAGTTTGGATTTCAATTCACCCCTCCACTTT. The encoded protein is CASSLDFNSPLHF.

The rearrangement links TRBV3-1 (or the pseudogene TRBV3-2) to TRBJ2-5; 14 bases are shared with TRBD2. The CDR3 is made up of 16 amino acids. The V gene's germline CDR1 is LGHDT and CDR2 YNNKEL (reference sequence). Unmatched junction bases numbered 7, after V lost 5 bases and J lost 5 bases. The CDR3 DNA reads as TGTGCCAGCAGCGATGGACTAGCGGGGGGCGCGGAGACCCAGTACTTC. As protein: CASSDGLAGGAETQYF.

The rearrangement joins TRBV9 to TRBJ2-2, with 7 positions matching TRBD2. The CDR3 sequence is 15 residues long. V was clipped by 2 bases and J by 1 base; unmatched bases: 2. The germline V gene encodes CDR1 SGDLS and CDR2 YYNGEE. This chain's CDR3 is CASSVGGMNTGELFF. In DNA, the CDR3 is TGTGCCAGCAGCGTGGGGGGGATGAACACCGGGGAGCTGTTTTTT.

In its sample, this clone was seen once. The CDR3 region is CASSMSRGNYGYTF. DNA for the CDR3: TGTGCCAGTAGTATGTCCAGGGGTAACTATGGCTACACCTTC. The V gene is TRBV19, the J gene TRBJ1-2; D might be TRBD1 (6 bases). Germline V gene lookup returns CDR1 LNHDA and CDR2 SQIVND (reference sequence). The V and J ends lost 3 bases and 1 base respectively, with 9 bases between them. This CDR3 is 14 amino acids long.

The V and J genes are TRBV7-2 and TRBJ2-7, with 11 bases lining up with TRBD2. The CDR3 spans 15 residues. Per the germline V gene, CDR1 is SGHTA and CDR2 is FQGNSA. V was clipped by 4 bases and J by 0 bases; unmatched bases: 2. The CDR3 DNA sequence: TGTGCCAGCAGCTCTAGCGGGGGGAGCTCCTACGAGCAGTACTTC. Translated, it gives CASSSSGGSSYEQYF.

The chain employs TRBV5-1 and TRBJ2-3; D may be TRBD1 or TRBD2 (5 bases each). The CDR3 is 14 residues long. V was clipped by 0 bases and J by 4 bases, with 9 bases between them. Germline CDR1 reads SGHRS; CDR2 reads YFSETQ. The CDR3 reads CASSLVMGPDTQYF. The CDR3 nucleotides read TGCGCCAGCAGCTTGGTGATGGGACCAGATACGCAGTATTTT.

J is TRBJ1-1 and V is TRBV30; perhaps TRBD1 as D (6 bases). CDR3 length: 12 residues. Germline V gene lookup returns CDR1 GTSNPN and CDR2 SVGIG (reference sequence). V lost 2 bases, J lost 6 bases, and 10 bases lay in between. CDR3 nucleotide sequence: TGTGCCTGGAGTAGTGGGGGGCCTGAAGCTTTCTTT. Translated: CAWSSGGPEAFF.